This T cell receptor (beta chain) derives from a study of cytomegalovirus exposure and HLA in healthy donors. Healthy bone marrow donors formed the donor group. Overall study findings and caveats: Reportedly, HLA-A and HLA-B alleles of most subjects were accurately predicted from TCR beta. It was confirmed in vitro that three of the CMV-associated chains were specific for CMV antigens.

As to this clone: Antigen: not known. This sample also contains other DNA sequences that code for the same CDR3.

The CDR3 has 15 amino acids. Germline V gene data show CDR1 as LGHNA and CDR2 as YSLEER. Vbeta (60) and Jbeta (13) primers were used in the PCR. This table comes from immunoSEQ multiplex PCR, and its TCRdb copy is limited to in-frame clones, with some not included. This repertoire includes around 110,000 clones. The source of this sequence is a man aged 30 to 39 in good health and CMV-seronegative. This chain links TRBV4-3 with TRBJ2-5, with a possible D match to TRBD2 (6 bases). Judging by the DNA end, TRBJ2-7 fits better; the J call may be wrong. Sequenced material: PBMCs. DNA for the CDR3: TGCGCCAGCAGCCAAGAGACGTCGGGAGTCTACGAGCAGTACTTC. It translates to CASSQETSGVYEQYF.